This T cell receptor (beta chain) was sequenced during a study of CD8 T cells in ankylosing spondylitis (dated by TCRdb to about 2017). Some background on the complete study: To find TCR variants linked to disease, the study profiled T cell receptor beta repertoires in ankylosing spondylitis patients and healthy donors. The full study cohort was made up of about 24 ankylosing spondylitis patients and approximately 100 healthy donors. Peripheral blood was sampled, and synovial fluid was additionally collected from ankylosing spondylitis patients.

Sequencing instrument: Illumina HiSeq 2500. Quantitative 5'-RACE with molecular barcodes was used to prepare TCR beta libraries. The original methods were these. To identify disease-linked TCR variants, a new computational method was used, one built on a probabilistic model of VDJ rearrangement. TCRdb reanalyzed the raw reads on its own, using fastp at Q25 for trimming and MiXCR for clone calling, and kept in-frame beta chains. Each CDR3 protein appears once, grouped with its most common genes and DNA. TCRdb, not the original authors, processed these V and J calls. Present in this sample are fewer than 200,000 distinct CDR3 sequences, 15% to 20% of which were seen just once. The ten largest clones represent about 4.3% of the sample. The germline ends are 11 bases apart after V is trimmed by 1 base and J by 4 bases. Based on the germline V gene (reference sequence), the CDR1 and CDR2 sequences are LGHDT and YNNKEL. From cysteine to phenylalanine, the CDR3 is 15 amino acids long. Of the read, only the CDR3 DNA is kept; its 45 bases are in frame from base 1.

This clonotype was recorded a few times. Its antigen remains undetermined. No qualities accompany the bases; no much larger clone lies one base away. Study-level results and caveats: Blood from ankylosing spondylitis patients appeared to be characterized by a TCR beta motif made up of under ten highly homologous amino acid variants. The disease-linked clones were reported as significantly enriched in matched synovial fluid samples from ankylosing spondylitis patients. A CD8+ phenotype was shown by the disease-linked clones, which were found at relatively low frequencies in peripheral blood. Some of the motif variants had been reported before in the synovial fluid and blood of reactive arthritis patients, a finding that suggests common disease-initiation mechanisms.

This clonotype was obtained from a male donor aged 5-29 years with ankylosing spondylitis or in good health (not recorded which). Donor details come from another sample of the same person, matched by shared clones. The chain employs TRBV3-1 and TRBJ1-5; matching of 6 bases hints at TRBD1 as the D gene. Specimen: blood, either unsorted or a sorted T cell fraction (not recorded which). The CDR3 loop reads CASSQGQGKNQPQHF. The DNA sequence is TGTGCCAGCAGCCAAGGGCAGGGGAAGAATCAGCCCCAGCATTTT.